These 4 T cell receptor beta chains were sequenced from one sample in a study of blood T cell repertoires in COVID-19. Repertoires were generated with immunoSEQ multiplex PCR, while TCRdb's copy carries only in-frame clones and drops some. The table includes roughly 200,000 clones, nearly 90% detected once. The sample was peripheral blood. These receptors all come from a middle-aged woman who had recovered from COVID-19.

This sequence joins TRBV5-1 and TRBJ2-1; TRBD2 matches at 14 bases. V lost 2 bases, J lost 0 bases, and 4 bases stayed unmatched. The CDR3 extends over 18 amino acids. CDR1 SGHRS and CDR2 YFSETQ come from the germline V gene. In DNA, the CDR3 is TGCGCCAGCAGCTTTCCCGGGACTAGCGGGAGCTCCTACAATGAGCAGTTCTTC. Protein product: CASSFPGTSGSSYNEQFF.

The chain recombines TRBV28 with TRBJ2-7; 7 positions agree with TRBD2. The germline V gene has CDR1 MDHEN and CDR2 SYDVKM. V lost 7 bases, J lost 2 bases, and 8 bases stayed unmatched. CDR3 length: 14 residues. The CDR3 protein is CASTLGGGTYEQYF. The DNA for the CDR3 is TGTGCCAGCACCCTTGGGGGGGGAACCTACGAGCAGTACTTC.

This chain uses TRBV6-5 with TRBJ2-7; TRBD2 agrees at 8 bases. Trimming removed 6 bases from V and 5 bases from J; junction bases left unmatched: 6. Germline V gene sequence: CDR1 MNHEY, CDR2 SVGAGI. The CDR3 totals 13 residues. The CDR3, as DNA: TGTGCCAGCAGAAGGACTAGCCCCAACGAGCAGTACTTC. This gives the protein CASRRTSPNEQYF.

The V call is TRBV15, the J call TRBJ2-2, with TRBD2 as a possible D gene (5 bases). Germline V gives CDR1 LNHNV, CDR2 YYDKDF (reference sequence). This CDR3 has 21 amino acids. Trimming cost V 0 bases and J 0 bases, with 23 bases left between them. Here the CDR3 reads CATSRDLPFRGSYTNTGELFF. The CDR3 DNA sequence: TGTGCCACCAGCAGAGATCTTCCTTTCCGGGGTAGCTACACGAACACCGGGGAGCTGTTTTTT.